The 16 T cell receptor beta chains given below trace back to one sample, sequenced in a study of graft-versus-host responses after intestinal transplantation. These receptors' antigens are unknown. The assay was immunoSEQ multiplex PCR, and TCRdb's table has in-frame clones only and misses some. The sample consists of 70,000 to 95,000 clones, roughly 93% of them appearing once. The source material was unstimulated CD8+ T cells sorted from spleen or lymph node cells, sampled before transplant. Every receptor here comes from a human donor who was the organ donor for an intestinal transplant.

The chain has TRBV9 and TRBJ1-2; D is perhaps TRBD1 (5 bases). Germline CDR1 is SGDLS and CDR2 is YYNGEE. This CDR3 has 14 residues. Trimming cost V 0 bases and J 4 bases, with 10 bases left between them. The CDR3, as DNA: TGTGCCAGCAGCGTAGTGGACAAGTCCTATGGCTACACCTTC. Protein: CASSVVDKSYGYTF.

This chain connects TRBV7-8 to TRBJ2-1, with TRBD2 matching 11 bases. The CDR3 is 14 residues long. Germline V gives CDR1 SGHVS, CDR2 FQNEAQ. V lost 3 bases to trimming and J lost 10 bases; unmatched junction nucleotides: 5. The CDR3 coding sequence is TGTGCCAGCAGCTTGACTAGCGGGGACACCGAGCAGTTCTTC. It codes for CASSLTSGDTEQFF.

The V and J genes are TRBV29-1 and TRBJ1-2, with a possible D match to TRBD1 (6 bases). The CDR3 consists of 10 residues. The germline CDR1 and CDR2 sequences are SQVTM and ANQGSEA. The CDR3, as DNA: TGCAGTACAGGGAACTATGGCTACACCTTC. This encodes CSTGNYGYTF. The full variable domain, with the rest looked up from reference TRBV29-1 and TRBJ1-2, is SAVISQKPSRDICQRGTSLTIQCQVDSQVTMMFWYRQQPGQSLTLIATANQGSEATYESGFVIDKFPISRPNLTFSTLTVSNMSPEDSSIYLCSTGNYGYTFGSGTRLTVV.

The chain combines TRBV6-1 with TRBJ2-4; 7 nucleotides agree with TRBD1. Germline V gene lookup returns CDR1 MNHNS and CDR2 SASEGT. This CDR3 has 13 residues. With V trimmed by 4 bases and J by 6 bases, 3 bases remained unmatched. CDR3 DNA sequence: TGTGCCAGCAGTGTAGGGGGCCTAAACATTCAGTACTTC. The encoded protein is CASSVGGLNIQYF.

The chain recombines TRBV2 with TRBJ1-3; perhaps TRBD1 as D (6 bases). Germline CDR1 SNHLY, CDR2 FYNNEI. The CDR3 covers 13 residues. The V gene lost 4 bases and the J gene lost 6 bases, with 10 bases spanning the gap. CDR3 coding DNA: TGTGCCAGCAGTGTGGACAGTCCAAACACCATATATTTT. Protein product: CASSVDSPNTIYF. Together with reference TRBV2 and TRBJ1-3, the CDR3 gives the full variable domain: EPEVTQTPSHQVTQMGQEVILRCVPISNHLYFYWYRQILGQKVEFLVSFYNNEISEKSEIFDDQFSVERPDGSNFTLKIRSTKLEDSAMYFCASSVDSPNTIYFGEGSWLTVV.

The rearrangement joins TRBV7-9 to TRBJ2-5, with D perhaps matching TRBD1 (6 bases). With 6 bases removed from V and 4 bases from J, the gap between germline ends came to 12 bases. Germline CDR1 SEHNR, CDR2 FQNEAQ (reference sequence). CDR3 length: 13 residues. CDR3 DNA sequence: TGTGCCAGCAGTTCAGACAGGCCAGAGACCCAGTACTTC. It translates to CASSSDRPETQYF.

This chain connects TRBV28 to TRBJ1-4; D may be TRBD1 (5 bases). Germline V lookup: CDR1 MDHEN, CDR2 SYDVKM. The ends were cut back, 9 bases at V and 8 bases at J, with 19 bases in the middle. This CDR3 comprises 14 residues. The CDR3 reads CASSPGRVGEKLFF. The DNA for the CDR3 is TGTGCCAGTTCCCCCGGCAGGGTAGGAGAAAAACTGTTTTTT.

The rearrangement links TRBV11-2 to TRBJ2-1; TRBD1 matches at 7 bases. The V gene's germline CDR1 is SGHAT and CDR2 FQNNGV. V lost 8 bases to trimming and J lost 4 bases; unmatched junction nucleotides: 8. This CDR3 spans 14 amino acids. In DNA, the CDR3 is TGTGCCAGCCTCGGGACAGCAAAGTACAATGAGCAGTTCTTC. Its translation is CASLGTAKYNEQFF.

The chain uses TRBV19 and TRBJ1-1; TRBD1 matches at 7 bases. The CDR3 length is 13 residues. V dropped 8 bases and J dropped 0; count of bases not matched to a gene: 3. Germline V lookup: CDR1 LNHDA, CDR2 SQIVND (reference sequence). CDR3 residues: CASDTGVNTEAFF. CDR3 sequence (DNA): TGTGCCAGTGATACAGGGGTGAACACTGAAGCTTTCTTT.

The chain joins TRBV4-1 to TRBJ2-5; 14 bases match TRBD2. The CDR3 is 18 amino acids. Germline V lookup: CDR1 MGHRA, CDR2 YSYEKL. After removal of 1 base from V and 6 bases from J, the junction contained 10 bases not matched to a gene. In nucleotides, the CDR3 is TGCGCCAGCAGCCAAGTCCCGGGACTAGCGGGAGTCTTCAAGACCCAGTACTTC. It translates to CASSQVPGLAGVFKTQYF.

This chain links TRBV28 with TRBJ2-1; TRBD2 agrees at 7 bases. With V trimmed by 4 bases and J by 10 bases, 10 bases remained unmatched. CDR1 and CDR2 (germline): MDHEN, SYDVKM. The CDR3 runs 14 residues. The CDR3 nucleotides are TGTGCCAGCAGTTCCGGGAGGCCCGTGATGGAGCAGTTCTTC. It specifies CASSSGRPVMEQFF.

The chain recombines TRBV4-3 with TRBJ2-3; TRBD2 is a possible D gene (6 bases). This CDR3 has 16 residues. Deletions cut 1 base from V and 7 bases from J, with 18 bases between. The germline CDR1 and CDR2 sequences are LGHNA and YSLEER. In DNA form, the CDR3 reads TGCGCCAGCAGCCAAGTCCTAGGAGGGCCTACCCATACGCAGTATTTT. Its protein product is CASSQVLGGPTHTQYF.

The CDR3 spells CASSHDRVRIYEQYF. The CDR3, as DNA: TGTGCCAGCAGCCACGACAGGGTAAGGATCTACGAGCAGTACTTC. This chain uses TRBV14 with TRBJ2-7; 7 bases map to TRBD1. J was trimmed by 3 bases and V by 3 bases; bases with no gene match: 8. Germline V gene sequence: CDR1 SGHDN, CDR2 FVKESK. The CDR3 extends over 15 amino acids.

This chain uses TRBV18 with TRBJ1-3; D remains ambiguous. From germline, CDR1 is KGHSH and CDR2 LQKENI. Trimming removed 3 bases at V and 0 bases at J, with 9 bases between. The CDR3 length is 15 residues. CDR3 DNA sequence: TGTGCCAGCTCACCGTCCGGTGGCTCTGGAAACACCATATATTTT. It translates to CASSPSGGSGNTIYF.

The CDR3 is CATSNLAGGEQYF. CDR3 coding DNA: TGTGCCACCAGCAATCTAGCGGGAGGCGAGCAGTACTTC. The chain couples TRBV15 to TRBJ2-7, with TRBD2 matching 11 bases. Unmatched junction bases numbered 2, after V lost 4 bases and J lost 6 bases. The CDR3 is made up of 13 amino acids. CDR1 and CDR2 from the germline V gene are LNHNV and YYDKDF (reference sequence).

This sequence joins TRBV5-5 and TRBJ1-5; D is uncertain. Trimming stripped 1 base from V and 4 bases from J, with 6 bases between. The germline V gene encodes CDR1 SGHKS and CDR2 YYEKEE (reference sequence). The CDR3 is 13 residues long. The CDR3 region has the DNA TGTGCCAGCAGCTTGCAGGTAAATCAGCCCCAGCATTTT. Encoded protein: CASSLQVNQPQHF.